Shown below are 20 T cell receptor beta chains from a single sample sequenced in a study of T cells in Graves' hyperthyroidism and ophthalmopathy. From RNA transcripts, TCR beta CDR3 regions were amplified. TCR CDR3 underwent first-round RT-PCR with the HTBI primer set. MiXCR was run by TCRdb on the multiplex PCR reads, yielding one entry per CDR3 protein. The sample records 250,000 to 350,000 distinct CDR3 sequences, about 20% being singletons. Sequencing used blood. Receptor source: a man aged 30 to 39 with Graves' ophthalmopathy.

This clonotype occurred a few times. V usage is TRBV24-1 and J usage is TRBJ1-2; D is unresolved. The CDR3 length is 15 residues. The germline V and J ends were trimmed by 5 bases and 2 bases, with 14 bases remaining between them. Germline V gene lookup returns CDR1 KGHDR and CDR2 SFDVKD. Here the CDR3 reads CATSGPLGPNYGYTF. CDR3 coding DNA: TGTGCCACCAGTGGTCCGTTGGGCCCAAACTATGGCTACACCTTC.

This clonotype occurred once. A junction boundary mismatches the germline segment, possibly from a read error. CDR3 amino acids: CASRLRTSGSDNEQSF. The DNA for the CDR3 is TGTGCCAGCAGGCTTAGGACTAGCGGGAGCGACAATGAGCAGTCCTTC. The chain couples TRBV28 to TRBJ2-1; 13 bases line up with TRBD2. Germline V gene sequence: CDR1 MDHEN, CDR2 SYDVKM. The CDR3 contains 16 residues.

This clonotype occurred many times. V gene TRBV30 combines with J gene TRBJ2-2; the D is unclear. The germline gives CDR1 GTSNPN, CDR2 SVGIG (reference sequence). The CDR3 extends over 14 amino acids. The V end lost 3 bases, the J end lost 2 bases, and 10 bases lay between the germline ends. CDR3 in DNA: TGTGCCTGGAGATTATTTGGAAACACCGGGGAGCTGTTTTTT. Encoded protein: CAWRLFGNTGELFF.

V gene TRBV9 combines with J gene TRBJ2-1, with D tentatively TRBD2 (6 bases). V was pared by 4 bases and J by 4 bases, with 18 bases between. Germline V gene data show CDR1 as SGDLS and CDR2 as YYNGEE. CDR3 length equals 16 residues. The CDR3 nucleotides read TGTGCCAGCAGCTCCCGGTTTAGCGGTACTTACAATGAGCAGTTCTTC. Protein product: CASSSRFSGTYNEQFF.

With respect to this clonotype: Relative to the germline gene, one junction end is altered; a read error may explain this. The chain recombines TRBV7-7 with TRBJ2-7; TRBD2 matches at 12 bases. The germline V gene has CDR1 SSHAT and CDR2 FNYEAQ (reference sequence). This CDR3 spans 16 amino acids. Written as DNA, the CDR3 is TGTGCTAGCAGCTCCCCCGGACTAGCGGGAAACTACGAGCAGTACTTC. This translates into CASSSPGLAGNYEQYF.

This clonotype was detected a few times. V and J are TRBV12-3 or TRBV12-4 and TRBJ1-5; D unclear. The V and J ends lost 3 bases and 5 bases respectively, with 8 bases between them. The length of the CDR3 is 13 residues. CDR3 sequence reads: CASSFGSDQPQHF. The DNA for the CDR3 is TGTGCCAGCAGTTTCGGATCAGATCAGCCCCAGCATTTT.

This chain connects TRBV25-1 to TRBJ1-2; D possibly corresponds to TRBD1 (5 bases). This CDR3 has 14 residues. Germline-derived CDR1 and CDR2 are MGHDK and SYGVNS. V dropped 2 bases and J dropped 9 bases, with 16 bases sitting between them. The chain's CDR3 is CASSESRGGYRYTF. The CDR3 DNA reads as TGTGCCAGCAGTGAAAGTCGGGGCGGGTATCGCTACACCTTC.

This clonotype was recorded at least ten times. The chain is built from TRBV6-5 and TRBJ2-3, with 12 bases aligning to TRBD2. Germline CDR1 is MNHEY and CDR2 is SVGAGI. CDR3 length: 19 amino acids. The trim removed 0 bases at V and 0 bases at J, leaving 7 bases unmatched. The CDR3 DNA reads as TGTGCCAGCAGTTACTCTTTACTAGCGGGAGGCCCTAGCACAGATACGCAGTATTTT. Translating it yields CASSYSLLAGGPSTDTQYF.

The V call is TRBV29-1, the J call TRBJ2-1; the D gene is possibly TRBD1 (6 bases). Trimming left V 6 bases short and J 5 bases short, with 29 bases between. Germline-derived CDR1 and CDR2 are SQVTM and ANQGSEA. The CDR3 runs to 18 residues. The chain's CDR3 is CSVNGVQGSLGDNNEQFF. Here the CDR3 DNA reads TGCAGCGTGAACGGGGTGCAGGGGTCATTGGGGGACAACAATGAGCAGTTCTTC.

The table lists this clonotype with a few counts. The rearrangement joins TRBV7-9 to TRBJ2-3; D uncertain. The V and J ends lost 1 base and 7 bases respectively, with 6 bases between them. Germline V lookup: CDR1 SEHNR, CDR2 FQNEAQ (reference sequence). The CDR3 is 12 amino acids. The CDR3 DNA sequence: TGTGCCAGCAGCTTAGGACTTAATACGCAGTATTTT. This translates into CASSLGLNTQYF.

V is TRBV7-9 and J is TRBJ2-1; 8 bases are a match to TRBD2. CDR3 length: 23 amino acids. From germline, CDR1 is SEHNR and CDR2 FQNEAQ (reference sequence). The junction had 33 bases not matched to a gene; V was cut back by 5 bases and J by 6 bases. The CDR3 is CASSPTPLGQAGVSFFMVNEQFF. CDR3 in DNA: TGTGCCAGCAGCCCGACACCATTGGGGCAAGCGGGAGTGTCATTTTTTATGGTCAATGAGCAGTTCTTC.

The chain recombines TRBV6-2 or TRBV6-3 with TRBJ2-7; possibly TRBD1 or TRBD2 for D (5 bases each). In germline, CDR1 is MNHEY, CDR2 SVGEGT. Deletions cut 7 bases from V and 2 bases from J, with 18 bases between. The CDR3 is 15 residues long. The chain's CDR3 is CASTRLRDLTYEQYF. The CDR3 region has the DNA TGTGCCAGCACAAGACTCCGGGACCTTACCTACGAGCAGTACTTC.

V is TRBV11-3 and J is TRBJ2-6, with D perhaps given as TRBD1 or TRBD2 (5 bases each). The length of the CDR3 is 17 residues. Germline CDR1 SGHNT, CDR2 YENEEA. Trimming left V 6 bases short and J 0 bases short, with 15 bases between. The CDR3 DNA reads TGTGCCAGCAGTTTGGGACGGGTCAGCTCTGGGGCCAACGTCCTGACTTTC. Protein: CASSLGRVSSGANVLTF.

The V gene is TRBV24-1, the J gene TRBJ2-5, with 12 bases identical to TRBD2. The CDR3 is made up of 15 amino acids. Germline V CDR1 and CDR2: KGHDR, SFDVKD. V gave up 3 bases and J gave up 3 bases; unmatched junction bases: 1. The CDR3 DNA reads TGTGCCACCAGTGATCGACTAGCGGGAGAAGAGACCCAGTACTTC. Amino acids: CATSDRLAGEETQYF.

The V gene is TRBV20-1, the J gene TRBJ2-3; D is unresolved. CDR1 is DFQATT, CDR2 SNEGSKA, per germline (reference sequence). Trimming cost V 5 bases and J 8 bases, with 14 bases left between them. CDR3 length equals 12 residues. In DNA, the CDR3 is TGCAGTGCTGCTAACCCAACCGGTACGCAGTATTTT. Its protein is CSAANPTGTQYF.

The sample holds a few counts of this clonotype. The V and J genes are TRBV27 and TRBJ1-6, with D hard to call. The germline V and J ends were trimmed by 3 bases and 10 bases, with 10 bases remaining between them. CDR3 size: 13 residues. Germline CDR1 reads MNHEY; CDR2 reads SMNVEV (reference sequence). CDR3 amino acids: CASSFQPRSPLHF. As DNA, the CDR3 is TGTGCCAGCAGTTTCCAACCGAGGTCACCCCTCCACTTT.

The CDR3 coding sequence is TGTGCCAGCAGTGAAGCGCTTCGAGGGGGTGGTGGGGCCAACGTCCTGACTTTC. Translating it yields CASSEALRGGGGANVLTF. The rearrangement joins TRBV2 to TRBJ2-6, with a weak D call TRBD1 (6 bases). From germline, CDR1 is SNHLY and CDR2 FYNNEI. Between the trimmed V and J ends, which lost 0 bases and 3 bases, there was a span of 15 bases. This CDR3 has 18 amino acids.

This clonotype was detected many times. V and J are TRBV20-1 and TRBJ2-7; 8 nucleotides agree with TRBD2. Germline loops: CDR1 DFQATT, CDR2 SNEGSKA (reference sequence). Germline trimming cut 5 bases from V and 4 bases from J; bases unmatched to any gene: 7. This CDR3 contains 13 residues. CDR3 nucleotide sequence: TGCAGTGCTTCTCCGGGAGGGTTATACGAGCAGTACTTC. This sequence encodes CSASPGGLYEQYF.

The V call is TRBV7-3, the J call TRBJ2-1; 8 nucleotides agree with TRBD2. CDR1 and CDR2 from the germline V gene are SGHTA and FQGTGA. Trimming at V came to 4 bases and at J to 8 bases, leaving 7 bases not matched to a gene. The CDR3 consists of 14 residues. CDR3 nucleotides: TGTGCCAGCAGCTCGTTAGCGGGAAGGGATGAGCAGTTCTTC. As protein: CASSSLAGRDEQFF.

This clonotype was counted between two and nine times. This chain joins TRBV12-3 or TRBV12-4 and TRBJ2-1; TRBD2 aligns across 10 bases. This CDR3 has 15 amino acids. V shed 8 bases and J 5 bases; nucleotides not matched to a gene: 9. CDR3: CASGLAGVGNNEQFF. The CDR3 region has the DNA TGTGCCAGCGGGCTAGCGGGAGTGGGCAACAATGAGCAGTTCTTC.